This TCR beta chain comes out of a study of cytomegalovirus exposure and HLA in healthy donors. As for this clone: What it binds is unknown.

Findings and caveats of the study: A later analysis linked a missense variant in DCLRE1C to the trimming of TCR beta V and J genes. There were 164 TCR beta chains listed as cytomegalovirus-associated.

Germline V gene lookup returns CDR1 SGHNT and CDR2 YYREEE (reference sequence). The CDR3 loop spans 14 amino acids. V lost 4 bases to trimming and J lost 6 bases; unmatched junction nucleotides: 8. It was with 60 Vbeta and 13 Jbeta primers that the PCR ran. Sequencing used immunoSEQ multiplex PCR; TCRdb keeps in-frame clones, though not all of them. This table holds 100,000 to 150,000 clones, approximately 80% found once. V and J are TRBV5-4 and TRBJ1-2, with 8 bases identical to TRBD1. This TCR was recovered from a man aged 25-45 years in good health and CMV-seropositive. The sample taken for sequencing was PBMCs. The CDR3 DNA follows: TGTGCCAGCAGCAGGATGGACAGGGACAATGGCTACACCTTC. Protein: CASSRMDRDNGYTF.